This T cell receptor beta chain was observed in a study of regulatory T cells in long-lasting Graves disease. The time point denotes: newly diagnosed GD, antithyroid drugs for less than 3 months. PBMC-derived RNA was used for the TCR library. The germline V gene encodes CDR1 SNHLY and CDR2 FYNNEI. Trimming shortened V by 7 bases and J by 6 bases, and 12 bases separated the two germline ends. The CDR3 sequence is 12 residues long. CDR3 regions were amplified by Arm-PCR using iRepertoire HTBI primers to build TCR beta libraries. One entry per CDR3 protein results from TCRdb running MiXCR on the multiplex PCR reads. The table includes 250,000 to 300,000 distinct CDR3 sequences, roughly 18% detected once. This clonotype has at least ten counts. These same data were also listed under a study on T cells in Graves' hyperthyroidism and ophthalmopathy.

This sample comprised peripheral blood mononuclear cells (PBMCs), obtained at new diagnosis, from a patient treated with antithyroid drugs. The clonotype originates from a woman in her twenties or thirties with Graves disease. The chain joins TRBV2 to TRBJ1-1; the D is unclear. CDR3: CASTLDGPEAFF. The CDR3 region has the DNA TGTGCCAGCACTCTGGACGGACCTGAAGCTTTCTTT.